There are a few counts of the clone carrying this TCR beta chain. Its specificity is unknown. These data belong to a study of human T cells and chemical hapten exposure. Findings of the study overall: Having alopecia, donors may respond immunologically unlike healthy people.

Time point described: patch test 2, 6 weeks after DPC sensitization. Treatment reported: therapeutic diphenylcyclopropenone sensitization with weekly scalp DPC. Whole blood, unfractionated, served as the material for total RNA extraction. CDR1 SGHAT and CDR2 FQNNGV come from the germline V gene. This CDR3 region has 15 residues. V lost 4 bases, J lost 3 bases, and 9 bases stayed unmatched. Per the original data handling: Samples ranged from about 23,224 to 690,600 TCRs, with a median of approximately 100,000. One entry per CDR3 protein, called by TCRdb with MiXCR from the RACE reads. TCRdb assigned the V and J calls; the authors' analysis was not used. Among tens of thousands of distinct CDR3 sequences listed, around a tenth were seen once.

The gene calls are TRBV11-2 and TRBJ2-7, with 7 bases matching TRBD1. The starting material was whole blood, obtained in connection with sensitization to the hapten diphenylcyclopropenone (DPC). The sequence was obtained from a woman aged 45 to 65 with alopecia areata. Some clones in this sample may be carry-over from other donors' samples. The CDR3 DNA is TGTGCCAGCAGCTACCTCCGGGACAGAAGCTACGAGCAGTACTTC. Protein: CASSYLRDRSYEQYF.